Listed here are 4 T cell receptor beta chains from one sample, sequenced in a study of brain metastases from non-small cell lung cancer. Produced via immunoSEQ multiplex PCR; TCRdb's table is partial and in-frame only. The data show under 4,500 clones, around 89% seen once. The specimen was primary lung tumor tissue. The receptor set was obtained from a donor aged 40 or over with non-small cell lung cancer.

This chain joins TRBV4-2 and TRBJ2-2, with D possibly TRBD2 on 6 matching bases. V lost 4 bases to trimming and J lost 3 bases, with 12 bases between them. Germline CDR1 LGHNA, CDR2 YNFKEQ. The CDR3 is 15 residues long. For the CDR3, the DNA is TGTGCCAGCAGCCCAGGGACTGCCGACACCGGGGAGCTGTTTTTT. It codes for CASSPGTADTGELFF.

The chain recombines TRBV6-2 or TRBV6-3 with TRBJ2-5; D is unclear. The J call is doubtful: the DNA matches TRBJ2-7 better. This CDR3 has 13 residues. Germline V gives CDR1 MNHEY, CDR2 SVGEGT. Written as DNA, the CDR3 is TGTGCCAGCAGTCGCGGAAGCTCCTACGAGCAGTACTTC. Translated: CASSRGSSYEQYF.

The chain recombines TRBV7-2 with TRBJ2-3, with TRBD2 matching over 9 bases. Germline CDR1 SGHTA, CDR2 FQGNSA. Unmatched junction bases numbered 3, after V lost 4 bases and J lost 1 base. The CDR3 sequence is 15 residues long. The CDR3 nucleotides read TGTGCCAGCAGCTCAGCGGGGGGCCGCACAGATACGCAGTATTTT. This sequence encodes CASSSAGGRTDTQYF.

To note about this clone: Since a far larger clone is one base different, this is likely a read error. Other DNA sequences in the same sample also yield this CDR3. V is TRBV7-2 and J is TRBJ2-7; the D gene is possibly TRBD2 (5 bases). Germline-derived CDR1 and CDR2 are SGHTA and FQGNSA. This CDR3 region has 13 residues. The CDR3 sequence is CASSLDSSYEQYF. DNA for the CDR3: TGTGCCAGCAGCTTGGACTCTTCCTACGAGCAGTACTTT.